Sequencing of this TCR beta chain was carried out in a study of Graves' ophthalmopathy and Graves' hyperthyroidism. RNA served as the template for amplifying TCR beta CDR3 regions. Second-round multiplex PCR came after a first-round RT-PCR that employed HTBI primers. TCRdb analysed the multiplex PCR reads with MiXCR anew, one entry per CDR3 protein. Altogether 300,000 to 450,000 distinct CDR3 sequences are present, about 18% being singletons, with the ten largest covering about 2.4%. Many counts were recorded for this clonotype. V was clipped by 7 bases and J by 5 bases, with 23 bases between them. CDR3 length: 16 residues. The germline V gene encodes CDR1 LNHDA and CDR2 SQIVND (reference sequence).

The sequence came from an adult woman with stable Graves' hyperthyroidism. Sequencing used peripheral blood. This chain uses TRBV19 with TRBJ2-5; D unclear. The DNA for the CDR3 is TGTGCCAGTAATGTAGCAGTGACAATGATTCCGGAGACCCAGTACTTC. Protein sequence: CASNVAVTMIPETQYF.